One sample yielded the 28 T cell receptor beta chains listed below, sequenced in a study of metastatic and nonmetastatic thyroid tumors. TCRdb reprocessed the PCR reads using MiXCR. The table has 15,000 or so clones, 25% to 30% seen once. No patient had received any treatment before thyroid surgery. The source material was tumor tissue. The receptors were sampled from a male donor with papillary thyroid cancer or a benign thyroid nodule (not recorded which). Some clones in this sample may be carry-over from other donors' samples.

Of note for this clone: One end of the junction fails to match germline, which may point to a read error. The V gene is TRBV2, the J gene TRBJ1-2; D call uncertain. The CDR3 runs 15 residues. Germline CDR1 SNHLY, CDR2 FYNNEI. The CDR3 DNA reads as TGTGCCAGCAAAGAGCCAGCAGCCTTAAACTATGGCGACACCTTC. Its translation: CASKEPAALNYGDTF.

This clone was recorded at least ten times. V and J are TRBV12-3 or TRBV12-4 and TRBJ1-2; D unclear. This CDR3 region has 16 residues. Trimming shortened V by 4 bases and J by 4 bases, and 19 bases separated the two germline ends. CDR3 sequence (DNA): TGTGCCAGCAGTTCGCCCGAGGCGAGACACCCCTATGGCTACACCTTC. Residues: CASSSPEARHPYGYTF.

The chain employs TRBV11-2 and TRBJ2-3; 12 nucleotides match TRBD2. This CDR3 is 16 amino acids long. Per germline, CDR1 SGHAT and CDR2 FQNNGV. V lost 6 bases, J lost 5 bases, and 9 bases stayed unmatched. The CDR3, as DNA: TGTGCCAGCAGTTCCCTAGCGGGGGGGCGGAAAGATACGCAGTATTTT. This codes for CASSSLAGGRKDTQYF.

The chain carries TRBV11-2 and TRBJ2-1, with a tentative D call TRBD2 (6 bases). The CDR3 loop spans 18 amino acids. The germline V gene has CDR1 SGHAT and CDR2 FQNNGV. Trimming shortened V by 1 base and J by 0 bases, and 16 bases separated the two germline ends. This chain's CDR3 is CASSLGFWGVSSYNEQFF. The DNA for the CDR3 is TGTGCCAGCAGCTTAGGGTTTTGGGGGGTGAGCTCCTACAATGAGCAGTTCTTC.

This clone ranks as medium-sized (0.01 to 0.1%). The chain employs TRBV6-1 and TRBJ2-2; 9 nucleotides match TRBD2. V was clipped by 4 bases and J by 6 bases; unmatched bases: 6. The CDR3 runs to 15 residues. The germline V gene has CDR1 MNHNS and CDR2 SASEGT. The CDR3 DNA reads as TGTGCCAGCAGTGTGGGAGCGGGGGGCGCCGGGGAGCTGTTTTTT. It encodes CASSVGAGGAGELFF.

This clone was counted many times. This rearrangement joins TRBV5-1 to TRBJ2-2; D might be TRBD1 or TRBD2, each matching 5 bases. The V gene lost 0 bases and the J gene lost 5 bases, with 11 bases spanning the gap. The CDR3 runs to 15 residues. CDR1 is SGHRS, CDR2 YFSETQ, per germline. In DNA form, the CDR3 reads TGCGCCAGCAGCTTGGCGGGGCAGCCAACCGGGGAGCTGTTTTTT. Encoded protein: CASSLAGQPTGELFF.

V is TRBV11-3 and J is TRBJ2-7; tentative D call: TRBD2 (6 bases). V lost 9 bases and J lost 3, with 15 bases in between. Germline V gene lookup returns CDR1 SGHNT and CDR2 YENEEA. The CDR3 length is 13 residues. CDR3 region: CARSLRLDYEQYF. The CDR3 region has the DNA TGTGCCAGGAGCCTGAGACTAGACTACGAGCAGTACTTC.

This clone is termed medium-sized. The chain employs TRBV15 and TRBJ2-3; 7 nucleotides agree with TRBD2. Germline CDR1 LNHNV, CDR2 YYDKDF (reference sequence). The length of the CDR3 is 15 residues. Trimming took 1 base from V and 2 from J; bases not matched to a gene: 3. The CDR3 nucleotides read TGTGCCACCAGCAGAGGTGCGGGGGACACAGATACGCAGTATTTT. Translating gives CATSRGAGDTDTQYF.

This clone has a handful of counts. The rearrangement uses TRBV6-1 and TRBJ1-2; D ambiguous. The CDR3 consists of 12 residues. Per the germline V gene, CDR1 is MNHNS and CDR2 is SASEGT. V was trimmed by 4 bases and J by 1 base, leaving 4 bases between them. This CDR3 reads CASSVVNYGYTF. Written as DNA, the CDR3 is TGTGCCAGCAGTGTGGTTAACTATGGCTACACCTTC.

The chain couples TRBV2 to TRBJ1-2; no clear D. Trimming took off 3 bases at V and 4 bases at J, with 9 bases between the two ends. The CDR3 is 13 amino acids. The germline gives CDR1 SNHLY, CDR2 FYNNEI. Here the CDR3 reads CASSDSSIYGYTF. CDR3 DNA sequence: TGTGCCAGCAGTGATAGTTCGATCTATGGCTACACCTTC.

Written as DNA, the CDR3 is TGTGCCAGCTCACCGGCGGGAACAGCCAATAACTATGGCTACACCTTC. Its protein product is CASSPAGTANNYGYTF. The gene calls are TRBV18 and TRBJ1-2; D gene ambiguous. The CDR3 sequence is 16 residues long. Trimming cost V 3 bases and J 1 base, with 15 bases left between them. Per the germline V gene, CDR1 is KGHSH and CDR2 is LQKENI.

This clone was observed many times. V is TRBV5-5 and J is TRBJ2-5; D call uncertain. The CDR3 loop spans 13 amino acids. Germline assignment: CDR1 SGHKS and CDR2 YYEKEE (reference sequence). V shed 4 bases and J shed 4 bases, with 11 bases lying between them. The CDR3 DNA reads as TGTGCCAGCAGCCTGACAAGGCTAGAGACCCAGTACTTC. Translation: CASSLTRLETQYF.

Many counts were recorded for this clone. V is TRBV9 and J is TRBJ1-5; TRBD1 matches 8 bases. The CDR3 is made up of 14 amino acids. Trimming at V came to 3 bases and at J to 3 bases, leaving 2 bases not matched to a gene. CDR1 is SGDLS, CDR2 YYNGEE, per germline. CDR3 sequence reads: CASSGGQVNQPQHF. CDR3 nucleotides: TGTGCCAGCAGCGGGGGACAGGTCAATCAGCCCCAGCATTTT.

By its share, this clone is large. The rearrangement joins TRBV4-1 to TRBJ2-7; the D gene could be TRBD1 or TRBD2 (6 bases each). Germline assignment: CDR1 MGHRA and CDR2 YSYEKL. The CDR3 totals 14 residues. Trimming cost V 4 bases and J 4 bases, with 14 bases left between them. In DNA, the CDR3 is TGCGCCAGCAGCCTCGCTGGGGGGCGGTACGAGCAGTACTTC. Translated, it gives CASSLAGGRYEQYF.

This clone was observed many times. The chain couples TRBV28 to TRBJ1-2; the D gene is possibly TRBD1 (6 bases). Germline CDR1 MDHEN, CDR2 SYDVKM. This CDR3 spans 15 amino acids. Trimming cost V 7 bases and J 6 bases, with 21 bases left between them. In DNA form, the CDR3 reads TGTGCCAGCACCTTGCCCACACTACAGGGTAATGGCTACACCTTC. This gives the protein CASTLPTLQGNGYTF.

There are a few counts of this clone. The chain uses TRBV28 and TRBJ1-2; no reliable D call. Germline values: CDR1 MDHEN, CDR2 SYDVKM. The germline V and J ends were trimmed by 6 bases and 5 bases, with 10 bases remaining between them. This CDR3 is 12 amino acids long. For the CDR3, the DNA is TGTGCCAGCAGATCAGCCCTATATGGCTACACCTTC. Protein sequence: CASRSALYGYTF.

Turning to this clone: One junction end does not reproduce the germline sequence, and a read error may be involved. This chain connects TRBV3-1 to TRBJ1-4; D remains unclear. The germline V gene has CDR1 LGHDT and CDR2 YNNKEL (reference sequence). The length of the CDR3 is 14 residues. The CDR3 spells CASSKGREGEKVFF. The CDR3 coding sequence is TGTGCCAGCAGCAAAGGCCGGGAGGGTGAAAAAGTGTTTTTT.

Concerning this clone itself: At one boundary the junction diverges from the germline segment, which might be a read error. This rearrangement joins TRBV20-1 to TRBJ1-2, with D possibly TRBD1 on 5 matching bases. CDR3 length: 14 residues. Germline V gene sequence: CDR1 DFQATT, CDR2 SNEGSKA (reference sequence). The CDR3 nucleotides are TGCACTGCTAGCACGTACAGGTTTTCTTTTGGCTACACCTTC. Amino acid sequence: CTASTYRFSFGYTF.

Remarks on this clone: An end of the junction does not agree with germline; a read error may underlie this. The chain recombines TRBV20-1 with TRBJ1-5; D call uncertain. Germline V lookup: CDR1 DFQATT, CDR2 SNEGSKA (reference sequence). The CDR3 spans 13 residues. The CDR3 bases are TGCAGTGCTAGTGACCTGAGCAATCAGCCCCACAATTTT. Translated: CSASDLSNQPHNF.

Sample share makes this clone medium-sized. The CDR3 DNA reads as TGCGCCAGCAGCTTGATAGGACAGGTCACAGATACGCAGTATTTT. Residues: CASSLIGQVTDTQYF. V and J are TRBV5-1 and TRBJ2-3, with TRBD1 matching 7 bases. V trimming: 1 base; J trimming: 2 bases; junction bases outside the gene matches: 4. CDR1 SGHRS and CDR2 YFSETQ come from the germline V gene. CDR3 size: 15 residues.

This clone has ten or more counts. V usage is TRBV3-1 and J usage is TRBJ2-3, with TRBD2 matching 9 bases. CDR3 length: 15 amino acids. The germline gives CDR1 LGHDT, CDR2 YNNKEL (reference sequence). The ends lost 0 bases at V and 6 bases at J; junction bases unmatched: 4. The CDR3 sequence: CASSQEASGADTQYF. The CDR3 nucleotides read TGTGCCAGCAGCCAAGAAGCTAGCGGGGCGGATACGCAGTATTTT.

The chain joins TRBV20-1 to TRBJ2-3; 10 nucleotides match TRBD2. The CDR3 has 14 amino acids. Germline values: CDR1 DFQATT, CDR2 SNEGSKA (reference sequence). V dropped 6 bases and J dropped 1; count of bases not matched to a gene: 4. CDR3 bases: TGCAGTGCCCCTAGCGGGAGAGGCACAGATACGCAGTATTTT. Protein sequence: CSAPSGRGTDTQYF.

This clone was seen many times. The chain carries TRBV10-3 and TRBJ1-2, with 9 positions matching TRBD1. Germline lookup yields CDR1 ENHRY and CDR2 SYGVKD. V lost 4 bases to trimming and J lost 6 bases; unmatched junction nucleotides: 3. The CDR3 contains 13 residues. The CDR3 sequence is CAISAGTGNGYTF. The CDR3 DNA is TGTGCCATCAGTGCCGGGACAGGGAATGGCTACACCTTC.

In its sample, this clone was seen many times. V gene TRBV19 combines with J gene TRBJ2-1; 10 bases are a match to TRBD2. Trimming at V came to 1 base and at J to 4 bases, leaving 4 bases not matched to a gene. Germline V lookup: CDR1 LNHDA, CDR2 SQIVND (reference sequence). CDR3 size: 16 residues. CDR3 residues: CASSIVLTSGYNEQFF. As DNA, the CDR3 is TGTGCCAGTAGTATAGTTTTGACTAGCGGGTACAATGAGCAGTTCTTC.

This clone is classed as medium-sized. The chain employs TRBV20-1 and TRBJ2-2, with TRBD2 matching 8 bases. With 4 bases clipped from V and 2 bases from J, the junction kept 12 bases outside the gene matches. The germline gives CDR1 DFQATT, CDR2 SNEGSKA (reference sequence). The CDR3 is 17 residues long. The DNA for the CDR3 is TGCAGTGCTATGGGTTACGGGGGGGCATTTAACACCGGGGAGCTGTTTTTT. Protein sequence: CSAMGYGGAFNTGELFF.

This clone has ten or more counts. The CDR3 sequence: CASSAWDSPTEAFF. Here the CDR3 DNA reads TGTGCCAGCAGCGCCTGGGACAGTCCCACTGAAGCTTTCTTT. The chain joins TRBV11-1 to TRBJ1-1; TRBD1 matches at 7 bases. Unmatched junction bases numbered 7, after V lost 5 bases and J lost 4 bases. The germline V gene encodes CDR1 SGHAT and CDR2 FQDESV (reference sequence). This CDR3 region has 14 residues.

This clone has ten or more counts. This chain uses TRBV7-9 with TRBJ2-3, with D perhaps being TRBD1 or TRBD2 (5 bases each). The CDR3 contains 14 residues. V gave up 11 bases and J gave up 1 base, with 16 bases separating them. The germline V gene has CDR1 SEHNR and CDR2 FQNEAQ (reference sequence). CDR3 nucleotides: TGTGCCGGGGGAATGGCCGTTGGCACAGATACGCAGTATTTT. Its translation is CAGGMAVGTDTQYF.

This clone came up many times. The V and J genes are TRBV27 and TRBJ2-7; TRBD1 agrees at 7 bases. Per the germline V gene, CDR1 is MNHEY and CDR2 is SMNVEV (reference sequence). After removal of 5 bases from V and 1 base from J, the junction contained 8 bases not matched to a gene. CDR3 size: 15 residues. Here the CDR3 DNA reads TGTGCCAGCAGTGCGCAGGGGGTAGGGTCCTACGAGCAGTACTTC. This codes for CASSAQGVGSYEQYF.